This T cell receptor (beta chain) is from a study of T-cell reconstitution after alpha-beta-depleted transplantation in children. TCRbeta library preparation incorporated unique molecular identifiers. TCRdb reprocessed the PCR reads with MiXCR, giving one entry per CDR3 protein. There are approximately 980,000 distinct CDR3 sequences in the sample; about 30% occur only once, and 25% to 35% lies in the top ten. Trimming left V 6 bases short and J 0 bases short, with 12 bases between. The CDR3 consists of 15 residues. Germline loops: CDR1 MNHNS, CDR2 SASEGT. Study findings and constraints: Approximately two months post-transplant, alpha-beta T cells reportedly originated from several hundred expanded graft clones. High day-60 TCRbeta diversity in some patients came from surviving recipient T cells and thymic progenitors. T-cell counts and diversity were attributed mostly to newly produced T cells one year after transplant.

Comments on this clonotype: The antigen remains undetermined.

The source of this sequence is a boy younger than two who had a stem cell transplant for SCID, so the T cells may come from the graft donor. This chain joins TRBV6-1 and TRBJ2-4; TRBD2 is a possible D gene (6 bases). Sequenced here: PBMCs, mostly from graft donor cells, sampled 360 days after TCRalphabeta/CD19-depleted stem cell transplant. The CDR3 coding sequence is TGTGCCAGCAGCCGCGGGACCTTAGCCAAAAACATTCAGTACTTC. Encoded protein: CASSRGTLAKNIQYF.